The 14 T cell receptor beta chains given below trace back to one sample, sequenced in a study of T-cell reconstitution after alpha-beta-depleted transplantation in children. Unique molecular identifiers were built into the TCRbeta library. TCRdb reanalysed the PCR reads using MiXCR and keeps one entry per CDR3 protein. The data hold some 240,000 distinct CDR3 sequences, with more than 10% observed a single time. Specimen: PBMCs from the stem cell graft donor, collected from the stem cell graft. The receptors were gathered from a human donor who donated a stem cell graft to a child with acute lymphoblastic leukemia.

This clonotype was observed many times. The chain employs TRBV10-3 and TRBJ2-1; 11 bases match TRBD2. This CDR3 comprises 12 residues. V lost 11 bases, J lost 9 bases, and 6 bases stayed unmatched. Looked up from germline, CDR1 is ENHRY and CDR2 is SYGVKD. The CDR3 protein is CAVSGRDGEQFF. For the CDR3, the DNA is TGTGCCGTTAGCGGGAGGGATGGTGAGCAGTTCTTC.

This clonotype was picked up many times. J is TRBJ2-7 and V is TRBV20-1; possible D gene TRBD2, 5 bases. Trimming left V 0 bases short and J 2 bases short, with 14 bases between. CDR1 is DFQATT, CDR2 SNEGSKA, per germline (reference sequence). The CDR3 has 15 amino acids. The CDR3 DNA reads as TGCAGTGCTAGAGATTTCGCTAGCAACACCTACGAGCAGTACTTC. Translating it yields CSARDFASNTYEQYF.

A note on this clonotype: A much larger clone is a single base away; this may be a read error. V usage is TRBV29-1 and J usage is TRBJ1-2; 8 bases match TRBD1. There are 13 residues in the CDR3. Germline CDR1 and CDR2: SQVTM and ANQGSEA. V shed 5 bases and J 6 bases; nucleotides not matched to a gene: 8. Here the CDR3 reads CSVQQGAGDGYTF. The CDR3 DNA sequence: TGCAGCGTTCAGCAGGGGGCTGGCGATGGCTACACCTTC.

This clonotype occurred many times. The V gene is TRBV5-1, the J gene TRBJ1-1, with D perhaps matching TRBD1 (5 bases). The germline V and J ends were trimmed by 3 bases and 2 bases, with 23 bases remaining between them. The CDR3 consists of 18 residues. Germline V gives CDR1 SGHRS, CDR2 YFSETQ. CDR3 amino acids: CASSYVTKRQSVNTEAFF. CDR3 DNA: TGCGCCAGCAGCTACGTAACAAAACGACAGAGTGTAAACACTGAAGCTTTCTTT.

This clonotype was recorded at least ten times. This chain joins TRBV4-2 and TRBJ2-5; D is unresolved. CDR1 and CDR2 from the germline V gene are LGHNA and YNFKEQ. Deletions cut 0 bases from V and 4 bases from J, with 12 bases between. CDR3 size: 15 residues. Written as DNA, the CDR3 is TGTGCCAGCAGCCAAGATCTCTGGGGTCGAGAGACCCAGTACTTC. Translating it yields CASSQDLWGRETQYF.

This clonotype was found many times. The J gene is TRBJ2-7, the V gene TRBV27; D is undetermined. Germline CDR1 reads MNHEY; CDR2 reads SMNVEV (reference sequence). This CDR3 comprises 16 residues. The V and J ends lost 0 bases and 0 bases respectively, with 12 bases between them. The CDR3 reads CASSLSVSQASYEQYF. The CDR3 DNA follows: TGTGCCAGCAGTTTATCGGTAAGCCAGGCCTCCTACGAGCAGTACTTC.

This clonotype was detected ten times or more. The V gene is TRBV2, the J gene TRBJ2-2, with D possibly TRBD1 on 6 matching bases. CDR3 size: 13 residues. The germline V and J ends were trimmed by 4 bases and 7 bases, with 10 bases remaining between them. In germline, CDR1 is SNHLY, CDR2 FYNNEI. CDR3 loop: CASSASGDGELFF. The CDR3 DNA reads TGTGCCAGCAGTGCGTCAGGGGACGGGGAGCTGTTTTTT.

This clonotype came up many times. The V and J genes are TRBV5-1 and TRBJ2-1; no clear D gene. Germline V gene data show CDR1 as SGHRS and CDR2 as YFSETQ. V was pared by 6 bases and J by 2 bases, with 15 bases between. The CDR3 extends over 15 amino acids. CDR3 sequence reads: CASTVEPGTYNEQFF. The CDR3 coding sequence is TGCGCCAGCACCGTAGAGCCGGGTACCTACAATGAGCAGTTCTTC.

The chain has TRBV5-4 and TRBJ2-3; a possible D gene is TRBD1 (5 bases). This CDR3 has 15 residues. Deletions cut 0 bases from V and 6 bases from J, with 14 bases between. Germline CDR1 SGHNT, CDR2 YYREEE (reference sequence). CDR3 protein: CASSLVGAQADTQYF. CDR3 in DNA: TGTGCCAGCAGCTTGGTAGGGGCTCAAGCGGATACGCAGTATTTT.

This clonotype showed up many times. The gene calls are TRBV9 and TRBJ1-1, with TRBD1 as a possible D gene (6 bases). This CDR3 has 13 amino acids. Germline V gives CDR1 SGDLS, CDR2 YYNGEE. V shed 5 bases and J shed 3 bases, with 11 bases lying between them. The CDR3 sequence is CASSSGADTEAFF. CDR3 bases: TGTGCCAGCAGTTCAGGGGCCGACACTGAAGCTTTCTTT.

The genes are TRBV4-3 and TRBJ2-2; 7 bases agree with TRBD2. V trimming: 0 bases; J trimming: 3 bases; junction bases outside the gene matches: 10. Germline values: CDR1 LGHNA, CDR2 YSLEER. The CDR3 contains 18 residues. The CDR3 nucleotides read TGCGCCAGCAGCCAAGATCTTATCCTAGCGGCCTACACCGGGGAGCTGTTTTTT. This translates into CASSQDLILAAYTGELFF.

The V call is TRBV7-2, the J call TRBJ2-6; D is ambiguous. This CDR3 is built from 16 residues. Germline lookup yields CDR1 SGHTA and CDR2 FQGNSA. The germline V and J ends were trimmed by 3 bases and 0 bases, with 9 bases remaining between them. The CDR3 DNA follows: TGTGCCAGCAGCTTGATAGTGCCCTCTGGGGCCAACGTCCTGACTTTC. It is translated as CASSLIVPSGANVLTF.

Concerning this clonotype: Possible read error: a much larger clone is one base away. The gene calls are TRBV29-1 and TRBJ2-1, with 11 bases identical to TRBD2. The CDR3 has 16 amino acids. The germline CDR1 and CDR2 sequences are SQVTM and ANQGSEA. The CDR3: CSVGGTSGLSYSEQFF. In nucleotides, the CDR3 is TGCAGCGTGGGCGGGACTAGCGGACTATCCTACAGTGAGCAGTTCTTC.

CDR3 in amino acids: CSAATDYEQFF. DNA for the CDR3: TGCAGTGCCGCCACGGACTATGAGCAGTTCTTC. This sequence joins TRBV20-1 and TRBJ2-1, with a tentative D call TRBD2 (5 bases). Germline V gives CDR1 DFQATT, CDR2 SNEGSKA (reference sequence). CDR3 length equals 11 residues. Trimming pared 6 bases from V and 8 bases from J, leaving 11 bases between.